A few counts support the clone carrying this TCR beta chain. The germline V and J ends were trimmed by 5 bases and 4 bases, with 17 bases remaining between them. CDR1 is MNHEY and CDR2 is SMNVEV in the germline V gene (reference sequence). The CDR3 contains 15 residues. Original processing methods: The assay estimated nucleated cells by amplifying reference gene primers. TCRdb's table, derived via immunoSEQ multiplex PCR, lists solely in-frame clones and lacks some. V and J calls plus clone size are reproduced from that table; the DNA served to infer D and trimming. The sample comprises about 64,000 clones, about 78% of which are singletons, and 10% to 15% rests with the top ten. These data belong to a study of blood T cell repertoires in COVID-19. Looking at the study overall: COVID-19 samples from acute and convalescent phases originated in the United States, Italy and Spain.

The specimen sequenced was peripheral blood. The source is a man of 80 years or more with acute or convalescent COVID-19. This chain connects TRBV27 to TRBJ1-2; D unclear. The CDR3 DNA sequence: TGTGCCAGCAGTCTAACTCCCACGGAGAGCTATGGCTACACCTTC. This sequence encodes CASSLTPTESYGYTF.